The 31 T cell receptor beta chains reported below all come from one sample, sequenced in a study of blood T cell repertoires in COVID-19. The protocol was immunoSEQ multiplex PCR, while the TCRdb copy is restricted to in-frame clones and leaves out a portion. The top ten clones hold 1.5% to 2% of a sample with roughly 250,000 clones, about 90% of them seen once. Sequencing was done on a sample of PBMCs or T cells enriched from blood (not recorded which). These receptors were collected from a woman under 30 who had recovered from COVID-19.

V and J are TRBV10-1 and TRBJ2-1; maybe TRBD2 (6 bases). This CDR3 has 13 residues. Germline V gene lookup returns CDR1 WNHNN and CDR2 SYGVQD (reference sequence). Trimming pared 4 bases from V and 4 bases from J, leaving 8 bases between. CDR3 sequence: CASSAGGYNEQFF. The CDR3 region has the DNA TGCGCCAGCAGTGCTGGGGGGTACAATGAGCAGTTCTTC.

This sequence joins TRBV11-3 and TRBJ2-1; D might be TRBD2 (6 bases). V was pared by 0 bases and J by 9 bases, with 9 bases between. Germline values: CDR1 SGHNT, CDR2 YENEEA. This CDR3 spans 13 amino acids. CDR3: CASSLDWRGEQFF. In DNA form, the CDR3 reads TGTGCCAGCAGCTTAGATTGGCGGGGTGAGCAGTTCTTC.

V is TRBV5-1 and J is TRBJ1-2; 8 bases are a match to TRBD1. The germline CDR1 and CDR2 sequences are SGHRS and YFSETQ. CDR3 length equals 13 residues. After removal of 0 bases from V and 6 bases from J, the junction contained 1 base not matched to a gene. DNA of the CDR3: TGCGCCAGCAGCTTGGGGACAGGGAATGGCTACACCTTC. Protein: CASSLGTGNGYTF.

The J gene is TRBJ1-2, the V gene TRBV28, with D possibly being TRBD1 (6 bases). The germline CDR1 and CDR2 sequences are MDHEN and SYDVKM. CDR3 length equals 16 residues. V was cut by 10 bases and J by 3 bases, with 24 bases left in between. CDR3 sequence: CATRRTATTFYYGYTF. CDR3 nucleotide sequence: TGTGCCACCAGAAGGACAGCAACCACATTCTACTATGGCTACACCTTC.

For the CDR3, the DNA is TGCGCCAGCAGCCAAGCTCGCGACATTCGTTCTTCACCCCTCCACTTT. It is translated as CASSQARDIRSSPLHF. V usage is TRBV4-1 and J usage is TRBJ1-6, with no clear D. The ends were cut back, 1 base at V and 9 bases at J, with 16 bases in the middle. The CDR3 consists of 16 residues. Per the germline V gene, CDR1 is MGHRA and CDR2 is YSYEKL.

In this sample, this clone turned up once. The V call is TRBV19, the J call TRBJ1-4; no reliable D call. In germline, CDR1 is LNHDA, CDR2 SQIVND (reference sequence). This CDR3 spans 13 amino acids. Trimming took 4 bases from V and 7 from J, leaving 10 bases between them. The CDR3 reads CASSTSPPEKLFF. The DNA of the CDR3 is TGTGCCAGTAGTACCTCTCCCCCTGAAAAACTGTTTTTT.

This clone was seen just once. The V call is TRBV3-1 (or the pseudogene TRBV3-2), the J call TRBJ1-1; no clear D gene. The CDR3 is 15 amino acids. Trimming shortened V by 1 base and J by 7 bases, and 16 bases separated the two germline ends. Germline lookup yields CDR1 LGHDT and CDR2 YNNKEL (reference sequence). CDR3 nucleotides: TGTGCCAGCAGCCAAGTCGGAAGAGGTGGTATTGAAGCTTTCTTT. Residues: CASSQVGRGGIEAFF.

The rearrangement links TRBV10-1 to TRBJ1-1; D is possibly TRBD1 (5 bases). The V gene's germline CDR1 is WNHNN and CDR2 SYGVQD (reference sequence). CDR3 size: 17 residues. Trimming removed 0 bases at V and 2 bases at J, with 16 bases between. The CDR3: CASSESVGPGGNTEAFF. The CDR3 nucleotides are TGCGCCAGCAGTGAGTCAGTGGGGCCCGGGGGAAACACTGAAGCTTTCTTT.

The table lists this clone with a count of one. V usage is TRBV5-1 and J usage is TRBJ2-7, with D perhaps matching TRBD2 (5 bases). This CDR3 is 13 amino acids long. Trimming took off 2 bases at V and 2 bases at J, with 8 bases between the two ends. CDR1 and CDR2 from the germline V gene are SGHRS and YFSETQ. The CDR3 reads CASSLRETYEQYF. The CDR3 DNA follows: TGCGCCAGCAGCTTACGGGAAACCTACGAGCAGTACTTC.

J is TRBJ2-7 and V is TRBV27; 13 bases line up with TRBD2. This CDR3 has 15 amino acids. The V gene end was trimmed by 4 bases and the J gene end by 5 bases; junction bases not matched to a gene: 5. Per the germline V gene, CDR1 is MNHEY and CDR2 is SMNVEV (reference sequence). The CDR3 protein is CASSSGLAGVDEQYF. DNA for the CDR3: TGTGCCAGCAGTTCCGGACTAGCGGGAGTAGACGAGCAGTACTTC.

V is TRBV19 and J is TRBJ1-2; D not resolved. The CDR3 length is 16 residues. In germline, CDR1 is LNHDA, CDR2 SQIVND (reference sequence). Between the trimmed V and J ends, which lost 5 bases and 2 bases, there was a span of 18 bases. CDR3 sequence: CASSELAYSLNYGYTF. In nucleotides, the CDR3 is TGTGCCAGTAGTGAGTTGGCCTACAGCCTAAACTATGGCTACACCTTC.

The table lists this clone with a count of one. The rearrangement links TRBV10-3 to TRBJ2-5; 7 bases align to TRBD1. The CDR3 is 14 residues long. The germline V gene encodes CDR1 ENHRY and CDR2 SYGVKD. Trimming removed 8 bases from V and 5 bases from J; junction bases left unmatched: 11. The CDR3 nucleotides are TGTGCCATCGGACTTGGAGACAGGGCCGAGACCCAGTACTTC. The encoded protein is CAIGLGDRAETQYF.

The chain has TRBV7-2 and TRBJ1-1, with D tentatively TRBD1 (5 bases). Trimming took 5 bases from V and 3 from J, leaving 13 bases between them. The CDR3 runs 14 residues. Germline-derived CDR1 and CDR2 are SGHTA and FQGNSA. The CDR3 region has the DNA TGTGCCAGCAGCCCATTGGGGCGCGACACTGAAGCTTTCTTT. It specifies CASSPLGRDTEAFF.

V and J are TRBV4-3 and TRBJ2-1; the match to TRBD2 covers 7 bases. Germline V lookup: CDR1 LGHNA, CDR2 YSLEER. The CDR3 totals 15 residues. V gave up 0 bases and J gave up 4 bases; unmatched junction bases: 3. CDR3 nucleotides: TGCGCCAGCAGCCAAGATTCCGGGGGGTACAATGAGCAGTTCTTC. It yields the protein CASSQDSGGYNEQFF.

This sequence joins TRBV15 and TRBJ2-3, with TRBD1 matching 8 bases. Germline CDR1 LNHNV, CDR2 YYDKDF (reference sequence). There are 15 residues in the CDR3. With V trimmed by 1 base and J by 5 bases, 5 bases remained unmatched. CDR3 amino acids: CATSRGGQGGDTQYF. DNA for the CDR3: TGTGCCACCAGCAGAGGAGGACAGGGAGGAGATACGCAGTATTTT.

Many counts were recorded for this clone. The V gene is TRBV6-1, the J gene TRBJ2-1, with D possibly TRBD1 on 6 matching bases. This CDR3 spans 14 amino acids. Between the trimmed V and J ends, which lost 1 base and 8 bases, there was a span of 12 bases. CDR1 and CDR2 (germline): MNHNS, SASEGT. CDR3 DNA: TGTGCCAGCAGTGAAGACATCAGGGGCCATGAGCAGTTCTTC. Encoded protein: CASSEDIRGHEQFF.

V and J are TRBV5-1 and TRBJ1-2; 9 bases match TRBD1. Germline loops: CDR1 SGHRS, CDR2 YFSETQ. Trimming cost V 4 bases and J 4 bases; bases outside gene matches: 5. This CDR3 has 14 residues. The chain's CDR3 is CASSPGQGGYGYTF. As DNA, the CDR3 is TGCGCCAGCAGCCCGGGACAGGGTGGCTATGGCTACACCTTC.

The CDR3 protein is CASISGASYEQYF. The CDR3 nucleotides read TGTGCCAGCATTTCGGGAGCATCCTACGAGCAGTACTTC. The chain couples TRBV2 to TRBJ2-7; D may be TRBD2 (6 bases). Trimming left V 7 bases short and J 1 base short, with 11 bases between. Germline CDR1 SNHLY, CDR2 FYNNEI. The CDR3 loop spans 13 amino acids.

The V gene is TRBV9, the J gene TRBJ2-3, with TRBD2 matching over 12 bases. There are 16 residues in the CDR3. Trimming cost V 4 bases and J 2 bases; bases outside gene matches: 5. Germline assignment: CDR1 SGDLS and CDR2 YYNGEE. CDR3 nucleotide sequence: TGTGCCAGCAGCTCCAGACTAGCGGGAGACACAGATACGCAGTATTTT. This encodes CASSSRLAGDTDTQYF.

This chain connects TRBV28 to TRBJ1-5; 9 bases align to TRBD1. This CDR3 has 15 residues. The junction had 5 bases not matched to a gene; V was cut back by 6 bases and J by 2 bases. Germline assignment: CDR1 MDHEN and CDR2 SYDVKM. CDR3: CASSPTGGGNQPQHF. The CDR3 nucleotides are TGTGCCAGCAGCCCTACAGGGGGCGGCAATCAGCCCCAGCATTTT.

CDR3 in amino acids: CASTLGANSPLHF. CDR3 DNA: TGCGCCAGCACCCTAGGGGCAAATTCACCCCTCCACTTT. This chain uses TRBV5-1 with TRBJ1-6; a weak D match, TRBD1 (5 bases). V lost 6 bases to trimming and J lost 7 bases, with 11 bases between them. Germline CDR1 is SGHRS and CDR2 is YFSETQ. The length of the CDR3 is 13 residues. Full variable domain (remainder filled in from reference TRBV5-1 and TRBJ1-6): KAGVTQTPRYLIKTRGQQVTLSCSPISGHRSVSWYQQTPGQGLQFLFEYFSETQRNKGNFPGRFSGRQFSNSRSEMNVSTLELGDSALYLCASTLGANSPLHFGNGTRLTVT.

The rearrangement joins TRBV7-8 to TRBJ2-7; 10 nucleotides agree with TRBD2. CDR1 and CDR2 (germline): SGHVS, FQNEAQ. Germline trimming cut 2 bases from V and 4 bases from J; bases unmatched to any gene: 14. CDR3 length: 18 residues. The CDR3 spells CASSLPLGTSAGDYEQYF. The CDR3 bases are TGTGCCAGCAGCTTACCTCTCGGGACTAGCGCTGGGGATTACGAGCAGTACTTC.

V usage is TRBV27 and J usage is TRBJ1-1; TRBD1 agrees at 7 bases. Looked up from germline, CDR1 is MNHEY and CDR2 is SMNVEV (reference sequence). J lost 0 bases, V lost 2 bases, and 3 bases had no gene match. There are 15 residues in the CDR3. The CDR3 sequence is CASSLGGTVNTEAFF. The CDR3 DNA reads TGTGCCAGCAGTTTAGGGGGGACAGTGAACACTGAAGCTTTCTTT.

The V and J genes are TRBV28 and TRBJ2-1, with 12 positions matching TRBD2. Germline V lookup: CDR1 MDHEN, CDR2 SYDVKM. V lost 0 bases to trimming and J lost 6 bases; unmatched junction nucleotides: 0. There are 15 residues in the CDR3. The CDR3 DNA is TGTGCCAGCAGTTTATGGACTAGCGGGAGCAATGAGCAGTTCTTC. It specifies CASSLWTSGSNEQFF.

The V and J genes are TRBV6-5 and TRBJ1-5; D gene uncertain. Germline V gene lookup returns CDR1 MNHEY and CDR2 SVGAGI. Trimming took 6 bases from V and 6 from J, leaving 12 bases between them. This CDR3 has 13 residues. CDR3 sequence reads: CASSPRTGQPQHF. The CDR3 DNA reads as TGTGCCAGCAGCCCCCGAACGGGTCAGCCCCAGCATTTT.

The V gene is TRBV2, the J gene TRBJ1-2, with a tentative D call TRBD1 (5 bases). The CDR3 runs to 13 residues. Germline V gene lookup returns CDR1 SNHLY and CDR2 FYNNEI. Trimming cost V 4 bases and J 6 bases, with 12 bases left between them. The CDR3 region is CASSAQGSDGYTF. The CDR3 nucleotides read TGTGCCAGCAGTGCTCAGGGTTCGGATGGCTACACCTTC.

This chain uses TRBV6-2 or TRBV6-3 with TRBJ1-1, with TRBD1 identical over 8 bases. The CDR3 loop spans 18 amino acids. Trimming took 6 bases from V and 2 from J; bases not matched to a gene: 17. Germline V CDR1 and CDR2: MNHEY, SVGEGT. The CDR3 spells CASSSLRSRGRGNTEAFF. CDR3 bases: TGTGCCAGCAGCTCTCTCCGGTCCAGGGGGCGAGGTAACACTGAAGCTTTCTTT.

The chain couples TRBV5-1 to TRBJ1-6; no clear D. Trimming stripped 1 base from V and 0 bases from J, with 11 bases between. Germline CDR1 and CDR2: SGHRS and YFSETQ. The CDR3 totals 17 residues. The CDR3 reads CASSLRSRSSYNSPLHF. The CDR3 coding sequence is TGCGCCAGCAGCTTGAGATCGAGGAGCTCCTATAATTCACCCCTCCACTTT.

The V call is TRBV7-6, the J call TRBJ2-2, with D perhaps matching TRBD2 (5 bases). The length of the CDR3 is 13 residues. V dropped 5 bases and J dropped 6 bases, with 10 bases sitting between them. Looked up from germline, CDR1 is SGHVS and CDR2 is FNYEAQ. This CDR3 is CASSLLASGELFF. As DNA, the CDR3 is TGTGCCAGCAGCCTCCTAGCCTCCGGGGAGCTGTTTTTT.

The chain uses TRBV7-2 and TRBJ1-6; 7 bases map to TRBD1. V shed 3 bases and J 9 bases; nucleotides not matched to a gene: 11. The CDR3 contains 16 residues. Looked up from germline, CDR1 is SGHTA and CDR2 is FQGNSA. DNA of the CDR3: TGTGCCAGCAGCTTTCAATCTACAGGGGTAGGTTCACCCCTCCACTTT. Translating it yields CASSFQSTGVGSPLHF.

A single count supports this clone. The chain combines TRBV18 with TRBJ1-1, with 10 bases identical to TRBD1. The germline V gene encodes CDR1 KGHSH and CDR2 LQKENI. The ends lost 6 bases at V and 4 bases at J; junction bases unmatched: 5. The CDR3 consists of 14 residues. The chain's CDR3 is CASSKDRGGTEAFF. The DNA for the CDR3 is TGTGCCAGCTCGAAGGACAGGGGGGGCACTGAAGCTTTCTTT.